Each of the 25 T cell receptor beta chains below was sequenced from the same sample in a study of CD8 T cells in ankylosing spondylitis. Broader study findings: About 8 highly homologous variants made up a TCR beta motif, and this motif appeared characteristic of ankylosing spondylitis blood.

Their recognized antigens are unknown. TCRdb called the 5' RACE reads again in MiXCR, with one record for every CDR3 protein. The data hold a few hundred thousand distinct CDR3 sequences, with 9.5% to 15% observed a single time. Sequenced sample: blood, either unsorted or a sorted T cell fraction (not recorded which). The receptors shown here come from a male donor with ankylosing spondylitis.

This chain uses TRBV20-1 with TRBJ2-7, with unresolved D. Germline CDR1 is DFQATT and CDR2 is SNEGSKA (reference sequence). This CDR3 is built from 13 residues. Trimming left V 3 bases short and J 0 bases short, with 9 bases between. CDR3 DNA: TGCAGTGCTAGTCCAGTCAGCTCCTACGAGCAGTACGTC. Its translation is CSASPVSSYEQYV.

This chain joins TRBV20-1 and TRBJ2-3, with D perhaps TRBD2 (6 bases). This CDR3 spans 15 amino acids. Germline-derived CDR1 and CDR2 are DFQATT and SNEGSKA (reference sequence). The V gene lost 5 bases and the J gene lost 1 base, with 16 bases spanning the gap. The CDR3 here is CSADPGGPRTDTQYF. CDR3 DNA: TGCAGTGCTGACCCAGGAGGGCCGCGCACAGATACGCAGTATTTT.

Of note for this clonotype: One junction end disagrees with the germline gene, perhaps due to a read error. V gene TRBV7-6 combines with J gene TRBJ2-3; no reliable D call. The CDR3 is 15 residues long. Germline loops: CDR1 SGHVS, CDR2 FNYEAQ. CDR3 coding DNA: TGCGCCAGCAGCTTACACAGAACTTCCACAGATACGCAGTATTTT. It codes for CASSLHRTSTDTQYF.

In its sample, this clonotype was seen many times. The chain combines TRBV29-1 with TRBJ2-1, with D hard to call. V was pared by 6 bases and J by 10 bases, with 10 bases between. The CDR3 runs 10 residues. Germline V gene sequence: CDR1 SQVTM, CDR2 ANQGSEA. The CDR3 nucleotides are TGCAGCGTCGGCGATCAAGAGCAGTTCTTC. It codes for CSVGDQEQFF.

The chain employs TRBV4-1 and TRBJ2-7; 7 bases are shared with TRBD2. V shed 4 bases and J 5 bases; nucleotides not matched to a gene: 20. The CDR3 is 18 residues long. The germline V gene encodes CDR1 MGHRA and CDR2 YSYEKL. CDR3 DNA: TGCGCCAGCAGCCCTCTAACGGGAGGCCGTGCTGTTCGGGACGAGCAGTACTTC. It encodes CASSPLTGGRAVRDEQYF.

This clonotype was seen at least ten times. The V call is TRBV20-1, the J call TRBJ2-5, with a possible D match to TRBD1 (5 bases). Looked up from germline, CDR1 is DFQATT and CDR2 is SNEGSKA (reference sequence). V lost 4 bases and J lost 2, with 17 bases in between. This CDR3 has 15 amino acids. CDR3 sequence: CSANFPQGLQETQYF. As DNA, the CDR3 is TGCAGTGCTAACTTCCCGCAGGGCCTACAAGAGACCCAGTACTTC.

This clonotype was seen only a few times. The CDR3, as DNA: TGTGCCAGCAACCCGACAGGGGACTCCTACTATGGCTACACCTTC. Its translation is CASNPTGDSYYGYTF. The rearrangement joins TRBV5-6 to TRBJ1-2; 8 bases fit TRBD1. The junction had 10 bases not matched to a gene; V was cut back by 6 bases and J by 3 bases. CDR3 length: 15 residues. CDR1 is SGHDT and CDR2 is YYEEEE in the germline V gene.

J is TRBJ2-1 and V is TRBV20-1, with 7 bases matching TRBD2. Germline trimming cut 0 bases from V and 6 bases from J; bases unmatched to any gene: 8. CDR1 and CDR2 (germline): DFQATT, SNEGSKA (reference sequence). The CDR3 runs to 15 residues. The CDR3 region has the DNA TGCAGTGCTAGAGATCCAGCGGGAAGTGGCAATGAGCAGTTCTTC. Encoded protein: CSARDPAGSGNEQFF.

This clonotype appeared a few times. The CDR3 is CASSLRGVNEQFF. As DNA, the CDR3 is TGTGCCAGCAGCTTACGAGGGGTGAATGAGCAGTTCTTC. This sequence joins TRBV7-2 and TRBJ2-1; either TRBD1 or TRBD2 may fit D (5 bases each). Between the trimmed V and J ends, which lost 2 bases and 7 bases, there was a span of 9 bases. CDR3 size: 13 residues. Per germline, CDR1 SGHTA and CDR2 FQGNSA. The variable domain in full, with the rest retrieved from reference TRBV7-2 and TRBJ2-1, is GAGVSQSPSNKVTEKGKDVELRCDPISGHTALYWYRQSLGQGLEFLIYFQGNSAPDKSGLPSDRFSAERTGGSVSTLTIQRTQQEDSAVYLCASSLRGVNEQFFGPGTRLTVL.

This clonotype was observed a handful of times. V is TRBV11-2 and J is TRBJ2-1, with D possibly TRBD1 on 6 matching bases. Germline V gene sequence: CDR1 SGHAT, CDR2 FQNNGV. With 3 bases removed from V and 3 bases from J, the gap between germline ends came to 9 bases. The CDR3 totals 14 residues. CDR3 in DNA: TGTGCCAGCAGCTTTTCAGGGGTCTACAATGAGCAGTTCTTC. It codes for CASSFSGVYNEQFF.

This chain joins TRBV25-1 and TRBJ2-2; 8 bases align to TRBD2. Trimming took 1 base from V and 0 from J; bases not matched to a gene: 1. The CDR3 is made up of 16 amino acids. In germline, CDR1 is MGHDK, CDR2 SYGVNS. The CDR3 bases are TGTGCCAGCAGTGAATCCGGGGGGGCGAACACCGGGGAGCTGTTTTTT. Translating gives CASSESGGANTGELFF.

This clonotype was seen at least ten times. The chain recombines TRBV14 with TRBJ2-2, with no clear D. Trimming left V 0 bases short and J 14 bases short, with 7 bases between. CDR1 is SGHDN and CDR2 is FVKESK in the germline V gene. The CDR3 is made up of 11 amino acids. CDR3 region: CASSQDTSLFF. For the CDR3, the DNA is TGTGCCAGCAGCCAAGATACCAGTCTGTTTTTT.

The chain has TRBV4-1 and TRBJ1-2; the match to TRBD1 covers 10 bases. Per the germline V gene, CDR1 is MGHRA and CDR2 is YSYEKL. V lost 1 base and J lost 2; bases outside the gene matches: 7. The length of the CDR3 is 17 residues. CDR3 sequence: CASSQATGTGANYGYTF. The CDR3 DNA sequence: TGCGCCAGCAGCCAAGCGACCGGGACAGGGGCAAACTATGGCTACACCTTC.

CDR3 in DNA: TGCAGTGCTTCCCGCTCTAGCGGGAGAGCCGGGGAGCTGTTTTTT. It specifies CSASRSSGRAGELFF. The chain combines TRBV20-1 with TRBJ2-2; 10 nucleotides match TRBD2. The V and J ends lost 5 bases and 6 bases, in that order; junction bases with no gene match: 9. CDR1 and CDR2 from the germline V gene are DFQATT and SNEGSKA (reference sequence). CDR3 length equals 15 residues.

This clonotype was counted only a few times. The gene calls are TRBV12-3 or TRBV12-4 and TRBJ1-5; D perhaps matches TRBD1 (6 bases). Trimming took off 5 bases at V and 3 bases at J, with 8 bases between the two ends. This CDR3 contains 13 residues. The CDR3 DNA reads as TGTGCCAGCAGTACAGGGTTCAATCAGCCCCAGCATTTT. This sequence encodes CASSTGFNQPQHF.

This chain links TRBV20-1 with TRBJ1-6, with 8 bases that match TRBD1. J lost 2 bases, V lost 0 bases, and 6 bases had no gene match. Per germline, CDR1 DFQATT and CDR2 SNEGSKA (reference sequence). The CDR3 extends over 17 amino acids. The CDR3 sequence is CSARDGTGGTYNSPLHF. The CDR3 DNA reads TGCAGTGCTAGAGATGGGACAGGAGGGACCTATAATTCACCCCTCCACTTT.

CDR3 loop: CASSLRFRDSIQETQYF. In DNA, the CDR3 is TGTGCCAGCAGCTTACGGTTCCGGGACAGCATCCAAGAGACCCAGTACTTC. The chain employs TRBV13 and TRBJ2-5, with 7 nucleotides matching TRBD1. J gave up 1 base and V 2 bases, and 10 bases lay outside the gene matches. Germline-derived CDR1 and CDR2 are PRHDT and FYEKMQ (reference sequence). The CDR3 is 17 amino acids.

This clonotype has at least ten counts. V gene TRBV11-2 combines with J gene TRBJ2-5; D is perhaps TRBD1 or TRBD2 (5 bases each). Germline CDR1 and CDR2: SGHAT and FQNNGV. V was cut by 5 bases and J by 5 bases, with 12 bases left in between. The CDR3 consists of 13 residues. The DNA for the CDR3 is TGTGCCAGCAGCCTGAGGGGAGTCGAGACCCAGTACTTC. Encoded protein: CASSLRGVETQYF.

The J gene is TRBJ1-4, the V gene TRBV20-1, with 7 bases lining up with TRBD1. The V and J ends lost 3 bases and 7 bases, in that order; junction bases with no gene match: 2. Germline lookup yields CDR1 DFQATT and CDR2 SNEGSKA (reference sequence). The CDR3 runs to 12 residues. The CDR3 bases are TGCAGTGCTAGTAGGGGGCCTGAAAAACTGTTTTTT. The encoded protein is CSASRGPEKLFF.

This clonotype was seen only a few times. This sequence joins TRBV4-2 and TRBJ2-6; TRBD1 matches 11 bases. Germline V gene lookup returns CDR1 LGHNA and CDR2 YNFKEQ. CDR3 size: 19 residues. The ends lost 1 base at V and 0 bases at J; junction bases unmatched: 5. CDR3 amino acids: CASSQVGGTGGSGANVLTF. CDR3 bases: TGTGCCAGCAGCCAAGTAGGGGGGACAGGGGGCTCTGGGGCCAACGTCCTGACTTTC.

This clonotype was recorded many times. The V gene is TRBV5-1, the J gene TRBJ2-1; tentatively, D is TRBD1 (5 bases). Germline V gives CDR1 SGHRS, CDR2 YFSETQ. V was shortened by 0 bases and J by 8 bases, with 6 bases between the two germline ends. This CDR3 region has 12 residues. The CDR3 DNA follows: TGCGCCAGCAGCTTGGCAGGGTATGAGCAGTTCTTC. It translates to CASSLAGYEQFF.

The rearrangement joins TRBV5-1 to TRBJ2-7, with 7 bases matching TRBD2. Looked up from germline, CDR1 is SGHRS and CDR2 is YFSETQ. This CDR3 region has 14 residues. V trimming: 0 bases; J trimming: 6 bases; junction bases outside the gene matches: 6. Here the CDR3 DNA reads TGCGCCAGCAGCTTGGATTCCGGGGGGTTCGAGCAGTACTTC. Translated, it gives CASSLDSGGFEQYF.

V gene TRBV3-1 combines with J gene TRBJ1-1, with a possible D match to TRBD1 (6 bases). The CDR3 runs 13 residues. V gave up 5 bases and J gave up 6 bases, with 13 bases separating them. The germline gives CDR1 LGHDT, CDR2 YNNKEL (reference sequence). CDR3 coding DNA: TGTGCCAGCAGCAAGCGAGAGGGGGCTGAAGCTTTCTTT. It encodes CASSKREGAEAFF. Drawing the rest from reference TRBV3-1 and TRBJ1-1, the complete variable domain is DTAVSQTPKYLVTQMGNDKSIKCEQNLGHDTMYWYKQDSKKFLKIMFSYNNKELIINETVPNRFSPKSPDKAHLNLHINSLELGDSAVYFCASSKREGAEAFFGQGTRLTVV.

The V gene is TRBV15, the J gene TRBJ1-4; maybe TRBD1 (5 bases). This CDR3 spans 18 amino acids. Germline V gives CDR1 LNHNV, CDR2 YYDKDF (reference sequence). V lost 4 bases and J lost 4, with 22 bases in between. CDR3 protein: CATSIIPGIRMGNEKLFF. The CDR3 DNA reads TGTGCCACCAGCATCATTCCAGGGATCAGGATGGGTAATGAAAAACTGTTTTTT.

This chain links TRBV11-2 with TRBJ1-1; 7 nucleotides agree with TRBD1. CDR1 is SGHAT and CDR2 is FQNNGV in the germline V gene. V was pared by 7 bases and J by 0 bases, with 5 bases of the junction left unmatched. This CDR3 has 14 residues. The DNA for the CDR3 is TGTGCCAGCACCCTAACAGGGGTGAACACTGAAGCTTTCTTT. It encodes CASTLTGVNTEAFF. Drawing the rest from reference TRBV11-2 and TRBJ1-1, the complete variable domain is EAGVAQSPRYKIIEKRQSVAFWCNPISGHATLYWYQQILGQGPKLLIQFQNNGVVDDSQLPKDRFSAERLKGVDSTLKIQPAKLEDSAVYLCASTLTGVNTEAFFGQGTRLTVV.